These 4 T cell receptor beta chains were all obtained from the same sample, sequenced in a study of human T cells and chemical hapten exposure. Time point meaning: patch test 2, 6 weeks after DPC sensitization. Treatment specified: therapeutic diphenylcyclopropenone sensitization with weekly scalp DPC. TCRdb processed the RACE reads anew with MiXCR; each CDR3 protein has one entry. The sample lists fewer than 90,000 distinct CDR3 sequences, 6.5% to 8% occurring once. Source: whole blood, taken in connection with sensitization to the hapten diphenylcyclopropenone (DPC). The source of these receptors is a woman younger than 45 with alopecia areata. Some clones in this sample may be carry-over from other donors' samples.

In its sample, this clonotype was seen many times. V is TRBV30 and J is TRBJ1-1; D unclear. The CDR3 extends over 11 amino acids. Looked up from germline, CDR1 is GTSNPN and CDR2 is SVGIG (reference sequence). Trimming pared 8 bases from V and 1 base from J, leaving 8 bases between. This CDR3 is CARHTNTEAFF. The CDR3 coding sequence is TGTGCCCGCCACACGAACACTGAAGCTTTCTTT.

This clonotype was observed a few times. V and J are TRBV20-1 and TRBJ1-2; the D is unclear. The CDR3 contains 14 residues. Germline loops: CDR1 DFQATT, CDR2 SNEGSKA (reference sequence). Trimming removed 0 bases from V and 3 bases from J, with 11 bases in between. In DNA, the CDR3 is TGCAGTGCTAGAGATCTAGTGGGGTACTATGGCTACACCTTC. Its protein is CSARDLVGYYGYTF.

This clonotype was seen repeatedly, ten times or more. The gene calls are TRBV5-1 and TRBJ1-1, with D maybe TRBD1 (5 bases). Germline V gives CDR1 SGHRS, CDR2 YFSETQ. Trimming cost V 4 bases and J 3 bases, with 19 bases left between them. The CDR3 loop spans 16 amino acids. The CDR3 is CASSPGRGVGDTEAFF. CDR3 nucleotide sequence: TGCGCCAGCAGCCCCGGGCGCGGGGTGGGGGACACTGAAGCTTTCTTT.

This clonotype was detected ten times or more. The chain joins TRBV10-2 to TRBJ1-4; TRBD1 is a possible D gene (6 bases). The CDR3 totals 14 residues. V dropped 6 bases and J dropped 7 bases, with 15 bases sitting between them. The germline gives CDR1 WSHSY, CDR2 SAAADI. This chain's CDR3 is CASRRNRAGEKLFF. CDR3 DNA sequence: TGCGCCAGCAGGAGAAACAGGGCCGGTGAAAAACTGTTTTTT.